Below are 9 T cell receptor beta chains sequenced from a single sample in a study of blood T cell repertoires in COVID-19. Some clones are missing from TCRdb's copy, which holds only in-frame ones; the method was immunoSEQ multiplex PCR. The sample includes 200,000 to 250,000 clones, 70% to 85% of them seen just once. Sample: PBMCs or T cells enriched from blood (not recorded which). The receptors come from a woman in her forties with acute COVID-19.

This chain uses TRBV15 with TRBJ2-3, with 11 nucleotides matching TRBD2. The CDR3 consists of 17 residues. The germline gives CDR1 LNHNV, CDR2 YYDKDF (reference sequence). V gave up 5 bases and J gave up 0 bases; unmatched junction bases: 7. DNA of the CDR3: TGTGCCACCAGCTGGACCCTAGCGGGGGGTAGCACAGATACGCAGTATTTT. It yields the protein CATSWTLAGGSTDTQYF.

The rearrangement joins TRBV11-2 to TRBJ2-1; D perhaps matches TRBD2 (5 bases). Trimming cost V 4 bases and J 10 bases, with 8 bases left between them. Germline CDR1 reads SGHAT; CDR2 reads FQNNGV. CDR3 size: 11 residues. The CDR3, as DNA: TGTGCCAGCAGCTCGGGGTACGAGCAGTTCTTC. Its protein product is CASSSGYEQFF.

The chain combines TRBV7-3 with TRBJ2-3; 8 positions match TRBD1. J lost 5 bases, V lost 6 bases, and 10 bases had no gene match. Germline V lookup: CDR1 SGHTA, CDR2 FQGTGA. CDR3 size: 15 residues. The CDR3 DNA is TGTGCCAGCAGACCCGGACAGGGAAATTTAGATACGCAGTATTTT. Translating gives CASRPGQGNLDTQYF.

The genes are TRBV25-1 and TRBJ1-5, with 10 bases matching TRBD1. Germline lookup yields CDR1 MGHDK and CDR2 SYGVNS. Trimming at V came to 2 bases and at J to 3 bases, leaving 1 base not matched to a gene. The CDR3 totals 15 residues. The CDR3 here is CASSEGTGVNQPQHF. The CDR3 nucleotides are TGTGCCAGCAGTGAAGGGACAGGGGTCAATCAGCCCCAGCATTTT.

This chain links TRBV14 with TRBJ1-1, with D maybe TRBD1 (5 bases). This CDR3 contains 16 residues. Germline CDR1 reads SGHDN; CDR2 reads FVKESK. V was pared by 4 bases and J by 6 bases, with 21 bases between. The chain's CDR3 is CASSLAGLPKMAEAFF. In DNA form, the CDR3 reads TGTGCCAGCAGCCTCGCGGGACTCCCGAAAATGGCTGAAGCTTTCTTT.

The rearrangement joins TRBV7-8 to TRBJ1-2, with D perhaps TRBD1 (6 bases). This CDR3 is 15 amino acids long. Trimming took 4 bases from V and 6 from J, leaving 18 bases between them. Per the germline V gene, CDR1 is SGHVS and CDR2 is FQNEAQ. The CDR3 nucleotides read TGTGCCAGCAGCTATTGGACACAGGGAAGGGATGGCTACACCTTC. It yields the protein CASSYWTQGRDGYTF. The full variable domain, its missing parts supplied by reference TRBV7-8 and TRBJ1-2, is GAGVSQSPRYKVAKRGQDVALRCDPISGHVSLFWYQQALGQGPEFLTYFQNEAQLDKSGLPSDRFFAERPEGSVSTLKIQRTQQEDSAVYLCASSYWTQGRDGYTFGSGTRLTVV.

The rearrangement uses TRBV5-4 and TRBJ2-2; weak D call: TRBD2 (6 bases). In germline, CDR1 is SGHNT, CDR2 YYREEE (reference sequence). V was clipped by 2 bases and J by 0 bases, with 8 bases between them. The CDR3 runs 15 residues. Written as DNA, the CDR3 is TGTGCCAGCAGCTTCGCGGGGTCGAACACCGGGGAGCTGTTTTTT. Protein: CASSFAGSNTGELFF. Complete variable domain (other parts from reference TRBV5-4 and TRBJ2-2): ETGVTQSPTHLIKTRGQQVTLRCSSQSGHNTVSWYQQALGQGPQFIFQYYREEENGRGNFPPRFSGLQFPNYSSELNVNALELDDSALYLCASSFAGSNTGELFFGEGSRLTVL.

This sequence joins TRBV7-2 and TRBJ2-2; TRBD2 matches 7 bases. The CDR3 has 16 amino acids. V dropped 1 base and J dropped 0; count of bases not matched to a gene: 2. Germline V gene sequence: CDR1 SGHTA, CDR2 FQGNSA. CDR3 nucleotides: TGTGCCAGCAGCTTAGACCGGGGGGCGAACACCGGGGAGCTGTTTTTT. Its translation: CASSLDRGANTGELFF.

This rearrangement joins TRBV5-6 to TRBJ2-7, with D perhaps TRBD1 (6 bases). The CDR3 is 15 residues long. Trimming took off 0 bases at V and 7 bases at J, with 17 bases between the two ends. Germline V gene sequence: CDR1 SGHDT, CDR2 YYEEEE. The CDR3: CASSLEGTRLQEQYF. CDR3 DNA sequence: TGTGCCAGCAGCTTGGAAGGGACACGCCTGCAGGAGCAGTACTTC.